This TCR beta chain stems from a study of blood T cell repertoires in COVID-19. Study details: The analysed material was cDNA or gDNA that came from T cells, B-cell-depleted T cells, or PBMCs.

As originally analysed: Scientists estimated how many nucleated cells there were by amplifying reference gene primers. Assay: immunoSEQ multiplex PCR; the TCRdb copy retains only in-frame clones and omits some. For V, J and clone size, that table is used; D and trimming come from the DNA. The sample holds roughly 320,000 clones; under 90% are singletons and the top ten take about 4%. The germline V gene has CDR1 MDHEN and CDR2 SYDVKM. V was cut by 1 base and J by 6 bases, with 9 bases left in between. The CDR3 totals 13 residues. Enrolled through a virtual design, the participants were between 18 and 89 years of age and came from 24 US areas. Symptom resolution, clearance, or two negative PCRs marked donors in Cohort 3 as recovered.

This TCR was recovered from a man aged 30 to 45 who had recovered from COVID-19. The specimen sequenced was PBMCs or T cells enriched from blood (not recorded which). J is TRBJ1-2 and V is TRBV28, with D unresolved. The chain's CDR3 is CASSLSGKDGYTF. CDR3 nucleotide sequence: TGTGCCAGCAGTTTATCCGGGAAGGATGGCTACACCTTC.